This T cell receptor beta chain was obtained from a study of blood T cell repertoires in COVID-19. Across the study: Samples of COVID-19 (acute and convalescent) were obtained from the United States, Italy and Spain. The cDNA or gDNA used as material had been derived from T cells, B-cell-depleted T cells, or PBMCs.

Authors' analysis steps: By means of reference gene primer amplification, nucleated cell counts were estimated. Sequenced by immunoSEQ multiplex PCR; TCRdb stores in-frame clones only, minus some. Clone size and the V and J calls come from that table; the DNA yielded D and trimming. The sample contains over 250,000 clones, about nine tenths of which appear only once. Per the germline V gene, CDR1 is SGDLS and CDR2 is YYNGEE. V lost 0 bases, J lost 6 bases, and 21 bases lay in between. The CDR3 covers 17 residues. This sequence originates from a man in his sixties who had recovered from COVID-19. Specimen: peripheral blood. This chain uses TRBV9 with TRBJ1-1; D might be TRBD1 (5 bases). The CDR3 coding sequence is TGTGCCAGCAGCGTAGTAGGGGCAGGAGCGAAGGCCGCTGAAGCTTTCTTT. Residues: CASSVVGAGAKAAEAFF.